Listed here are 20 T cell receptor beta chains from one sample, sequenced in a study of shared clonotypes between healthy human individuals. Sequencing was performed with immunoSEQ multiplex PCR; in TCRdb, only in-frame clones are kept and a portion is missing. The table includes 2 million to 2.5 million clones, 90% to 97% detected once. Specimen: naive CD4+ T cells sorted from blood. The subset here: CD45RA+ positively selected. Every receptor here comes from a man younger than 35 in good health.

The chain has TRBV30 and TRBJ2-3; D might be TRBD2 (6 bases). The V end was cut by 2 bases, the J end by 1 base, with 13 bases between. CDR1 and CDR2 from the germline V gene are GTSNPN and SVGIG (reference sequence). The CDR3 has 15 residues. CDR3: CAWSRAGSGTDTQYF. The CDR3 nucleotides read TGTGCCTGGAGTCGGGCGGGGTCTGGCACAGATACGCAGTATTTT.

CDR3 nucleotide sequence: TGCGCCAGCAGCTTGGCGTATGAGGACCCAGATACGCAGTATTTT. This translates into CASSLAYEDPDTQYF. The rearrangement links TRBV5-1 to TRBJ2-3; D gene ambiguous. V was trimmed by 0 bases and J by 4 bases, leaving 12 bases between them. The CDR3 is 15 residues long. Germline V gene data show CDR1 as SGHRS and CDR2 as YFSETQ.

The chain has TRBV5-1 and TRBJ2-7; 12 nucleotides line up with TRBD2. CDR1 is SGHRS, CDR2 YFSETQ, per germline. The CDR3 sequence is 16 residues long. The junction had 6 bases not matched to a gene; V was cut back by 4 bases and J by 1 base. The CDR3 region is CASSPGLAGLSYEQYF. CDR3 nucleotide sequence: TGCGCCAGCAGCCCGGGACTAGCGGGCCTATCCTACGAGCAGTACTTC.

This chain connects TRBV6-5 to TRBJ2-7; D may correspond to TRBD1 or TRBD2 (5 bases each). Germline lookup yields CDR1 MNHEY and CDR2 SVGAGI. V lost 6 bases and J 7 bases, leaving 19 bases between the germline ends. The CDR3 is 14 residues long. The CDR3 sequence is CASSPGTHEEEQYF. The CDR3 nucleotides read TGTGCCAGCAGCCCCGGGACCCACGAGGAAGAGCAGTACTTC.

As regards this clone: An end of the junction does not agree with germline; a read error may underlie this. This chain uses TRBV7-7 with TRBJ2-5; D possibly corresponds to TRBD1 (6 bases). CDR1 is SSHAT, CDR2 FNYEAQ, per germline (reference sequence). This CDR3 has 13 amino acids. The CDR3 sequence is CASSLVRGETQYF. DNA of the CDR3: TGTGCTAGCAGCTTAGTCAGGGGCGAGACCCAGTACTTC.

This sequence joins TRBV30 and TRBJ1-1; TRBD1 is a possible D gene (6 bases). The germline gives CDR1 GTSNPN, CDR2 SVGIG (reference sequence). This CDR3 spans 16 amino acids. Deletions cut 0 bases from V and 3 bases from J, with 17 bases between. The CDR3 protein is CAWSVRAGAGHTEAFF. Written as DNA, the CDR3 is TGTGCCTGGAGTGTACGGGCAGGGGCGGGACACACTGAAGCTTTCTTT.

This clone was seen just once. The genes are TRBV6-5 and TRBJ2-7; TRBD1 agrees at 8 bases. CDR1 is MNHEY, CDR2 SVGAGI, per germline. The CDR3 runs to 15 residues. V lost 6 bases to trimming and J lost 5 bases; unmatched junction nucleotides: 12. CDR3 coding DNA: TGTGCCAGCAGCCGGGGGACAGGCTCGGGTCACGAGCAGTACTTC. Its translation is CASSRGTGSGHEQYF.

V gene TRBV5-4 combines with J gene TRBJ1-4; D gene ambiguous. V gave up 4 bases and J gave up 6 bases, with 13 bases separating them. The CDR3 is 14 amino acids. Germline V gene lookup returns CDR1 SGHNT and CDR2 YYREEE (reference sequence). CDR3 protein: CASSTRGNDEKLFF. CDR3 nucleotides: TGTGCCAGCAGCACTCGGGGAAACGATGAAAAACTGTTTTTT.

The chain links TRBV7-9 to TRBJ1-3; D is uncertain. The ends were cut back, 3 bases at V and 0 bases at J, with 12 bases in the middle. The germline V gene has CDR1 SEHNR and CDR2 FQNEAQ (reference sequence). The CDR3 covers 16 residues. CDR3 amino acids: CASSFTDLSSGNTIYF. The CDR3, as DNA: TGTGCCAGCAGCTTTACAGACTTATCCTCTGGAAACACCATATATTTT. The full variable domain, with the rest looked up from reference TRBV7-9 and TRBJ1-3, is DTGVSQNPRHKITKRGQNVTFRCDPISEHNRLYWYRQTLGQGPEFLTYFQNEAQLEKSRLLSDRFSAERPKGSFSTLEIQRTEQGDSAMYLCASSFTDLSSGNTIYFGEGSWLTVV.

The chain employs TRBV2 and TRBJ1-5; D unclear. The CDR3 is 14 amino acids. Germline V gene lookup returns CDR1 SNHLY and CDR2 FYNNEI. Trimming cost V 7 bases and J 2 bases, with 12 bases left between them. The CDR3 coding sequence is TGTGCCAGCAAGGGAGGTCTCCGCAATCAGCCCCAGCATTTT. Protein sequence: CASKGGLRNQPQHF.

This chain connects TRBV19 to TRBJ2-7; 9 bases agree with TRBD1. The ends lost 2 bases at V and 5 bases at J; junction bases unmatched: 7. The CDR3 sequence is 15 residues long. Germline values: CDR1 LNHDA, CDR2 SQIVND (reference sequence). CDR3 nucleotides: TGTGCCAGTAGTATACCGGGACAGGGTGTCCACGAGCAGTACTTC. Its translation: CASSIPGQGVHEQYF.

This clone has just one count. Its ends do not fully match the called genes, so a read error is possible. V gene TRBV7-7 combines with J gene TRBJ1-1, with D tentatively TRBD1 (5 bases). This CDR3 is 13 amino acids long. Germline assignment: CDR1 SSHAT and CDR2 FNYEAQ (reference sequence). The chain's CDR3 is CASSLQVGTEAFF. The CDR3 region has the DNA TGTGCTAGCAGCTTACAGGTGGGCACTGAAGCTTTCTTT.

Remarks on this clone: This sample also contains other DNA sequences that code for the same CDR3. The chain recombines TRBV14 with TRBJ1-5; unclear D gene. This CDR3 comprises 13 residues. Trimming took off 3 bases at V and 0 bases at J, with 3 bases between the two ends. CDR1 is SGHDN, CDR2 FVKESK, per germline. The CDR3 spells CASSQDSNQPQHF. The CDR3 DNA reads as TGTGCCAGCAGCCAGGATAGCAATCAGCCCCAGCATTTT.

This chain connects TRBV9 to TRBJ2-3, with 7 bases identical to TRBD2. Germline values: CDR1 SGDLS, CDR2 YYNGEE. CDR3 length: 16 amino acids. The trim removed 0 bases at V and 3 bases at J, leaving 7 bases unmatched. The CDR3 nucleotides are TGTGCCAGCAGCGTAGGTTGGGAGGGGAGAACAGATACGCAGTATTTT. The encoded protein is CASSVGWEGRTDTQYF.

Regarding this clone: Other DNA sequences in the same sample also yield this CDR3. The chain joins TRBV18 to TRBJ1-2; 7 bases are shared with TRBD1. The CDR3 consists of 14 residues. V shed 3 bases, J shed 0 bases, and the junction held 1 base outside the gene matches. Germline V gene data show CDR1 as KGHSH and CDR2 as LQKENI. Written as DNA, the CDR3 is TGTGCCAGCTCACCGACAGGGCCTAACTATGGCTACACCTTC. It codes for CASSPTGPNYGYTF.

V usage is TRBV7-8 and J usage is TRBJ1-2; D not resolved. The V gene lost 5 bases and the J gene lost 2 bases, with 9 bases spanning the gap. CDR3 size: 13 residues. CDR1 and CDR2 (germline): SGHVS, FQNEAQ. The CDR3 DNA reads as TGTGCCAGCAGCCTGACTTTGAACTATGGCTACACCTTC. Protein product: CASSLTLNYGYTF.

The CDR3 DNA reads TGTGCCAGCAGCCAAGGACCGGAAAAACTGTTTTTT. Translation gives CASSQGPEKLFF. The chain employs TRBV7-8 and TRBJ1-4; D remains unclear. Trimming cost V 5 bases and J 8 bases, with 9 bases left between them. CDR3 length equals 12 residues. Germline V CDR1 and CDR2: SGHVS, FQNEAQ.

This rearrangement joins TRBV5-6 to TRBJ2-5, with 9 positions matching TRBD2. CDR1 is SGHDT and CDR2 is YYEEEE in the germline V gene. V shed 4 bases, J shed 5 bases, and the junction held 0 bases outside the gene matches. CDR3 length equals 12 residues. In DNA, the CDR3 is TGTGCCAGCAGCGGACTAGCGGAGACCCAGTACTTC. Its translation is CASSGLAETQYF.

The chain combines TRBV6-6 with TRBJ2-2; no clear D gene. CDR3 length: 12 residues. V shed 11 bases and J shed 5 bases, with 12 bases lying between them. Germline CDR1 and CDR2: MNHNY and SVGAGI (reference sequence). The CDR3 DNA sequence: TGTGCCCACGGGCCATTGACCGGGGAGCTGTTTTTT. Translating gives CAHGPLTGELFF.

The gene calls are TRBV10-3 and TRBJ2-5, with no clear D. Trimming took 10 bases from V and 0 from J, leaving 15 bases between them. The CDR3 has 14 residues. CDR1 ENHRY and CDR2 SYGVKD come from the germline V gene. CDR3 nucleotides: TGTGCCAGCTTAAAAGGGCCAGACCAAGAGACCCAGTACTTC. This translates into CASLKGPDQETQYF.